The clone carrying this T cell receptor (beta chain) was counted only a few times. The sample originates from a study of beta chain features in type 1 diabetes. The V end lost 1 base, the J end lost 3 bases, and 6 bases lay between the germline ends. The germline V gene has CDR1 SGHRS and CDR2 YFSETQ. The CDR3 loop spans 13 amino acids. What was sequenced were expressed TCRB transcripts, since all of the isolated RNA had been reverse transcribed. Sequencing used immunoSEQ multiplex PCR; TCRdb keeps in-frame clones, though not all of them. The data hold more than 50,000 clones, with around three fifths observed a single time.

The TCR comes from a woman under 30 in good health. Material: Tregs from blood. The gene calls are TRBV5-1 and TRBJ2-3; no firm D call. CDR3 in amino acids: CASSLIVTDTQYF. The CDR3 DNA follows: TGCGCCAGCAGCTTGATAGTGACAGATACGCAGTATTTT.